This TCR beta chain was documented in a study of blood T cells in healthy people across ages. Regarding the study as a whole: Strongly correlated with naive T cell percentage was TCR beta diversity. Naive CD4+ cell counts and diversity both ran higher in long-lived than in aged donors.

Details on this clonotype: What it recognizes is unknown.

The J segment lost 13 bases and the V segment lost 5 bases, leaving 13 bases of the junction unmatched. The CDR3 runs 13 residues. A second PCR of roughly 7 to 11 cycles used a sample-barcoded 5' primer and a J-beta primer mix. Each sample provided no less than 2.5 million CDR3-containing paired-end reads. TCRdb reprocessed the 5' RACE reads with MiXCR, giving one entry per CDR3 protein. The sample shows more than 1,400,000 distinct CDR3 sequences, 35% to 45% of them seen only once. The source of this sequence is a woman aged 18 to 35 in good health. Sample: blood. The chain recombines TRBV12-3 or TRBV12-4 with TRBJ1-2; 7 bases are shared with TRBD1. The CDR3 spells CASSPGQVPAPTF. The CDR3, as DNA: TGTGCCAGCAGTCCAGGACAGGTACCGGCGCCCACCTTC.